This TCR beta chain was obtained from a study of blood T cell repertoires in COVID-19. This CDR3 has 13 amino acids. With 9 bases clipped from V and 4 bases from J, the junction kept 7 bases outside the gene matches. Some clones are missing from TCRdb's copy, which holds only in-frame ones; the method was immunoSEQ multiplex PCR. The top ten hold roughly 8.8% of the sample, which has approximately 220,000 clones, around 83% seen once. The receptor comes from a woman in her forties or fifties with acute or convalescent COVID-19. V is TRBV12-3 or TRBV12-4 and J is TRBJ1-1; 8 positions agree with TRBD1. Specimen: peripheral blood. DNA for the CDR3: TGTGCCAGTGGACAGGGCTTTAGCACTGAAGCTTTCTTT. It codes for CASGQGFSTEAFF.